The present T cell receptor (beta chain) was sequenced within a study of cytomegalovirus exposure and HLA in healthy donors. Whole-study results and caveats: Many donors shared some public TCRs, even though most TCR sequences were rare. The classifier, whose performance was assessed in both the original and validation cohorts, reportedly diagnosed cytomegalovirus status with high specificity and sensitivity. Listed as cytomegalovirus-associated were 150 or so TCR beta chains.

The assay was immunoSEQ multiplex PCR, and TCRdb's table has in-frame clones only and misses some. The sample consists of some 250,000 clones, about 92% of them appearing once. This CDR3 region has 15 residues. Germline CDR1 and CDR2: SGHNT and YYREEE (reference sequence). The J segment lost 5 bases and the V segment lost 4 bases, leaving 5 bases of the junction unmatched. Concerning this clone: Its antigen is not known.

The V and J genes are TRBV5-4 and TRBJ2-1, with 11 bases matching TRBD2. This clonotype originated in a woman younger than 45 in good health and CMV-seronegative. Sequencing used PBMCs. The CDR3 is CASSPLAGVNNEQFF. DNA for the CDR3: TGTGCCAGCAGCCCACTAGCGGGAGTTAACAATGAGCAGTTCTTC.